This T cell receptor (beta chain) is drawn from a study of T cell repertoires in cytomegalovirus infection. This CDR3 contains 14 residues. Trimming left V 6 bases short and J 3 bases short, with 15 bases between. The germline gives CDR1 SQVTM, CDR2 ANQGSEA. TCRdb re-called the reads through MiXCR, storing one row per CDR3 protein. The table shows more than 150,000 distinct CDR3 sequences, with roughly 19% occurring only once. The V gene is TRBV29-1, the J gene TRBJ2-1; D remains unclear. Sequenced input: PBMCs. The clonotype originates from a human donor in good health (CMV status not recorded). Some clones in this sample may be carry-over from other donors' samples. The CDR3 loop reads CSVRRPNDYNEQFF. The CDR3 region has the DNA TGCAGCGTCCGACGCCCAAACGACTACAATGAGCAGTTCTTC.